What follows describes a single TCR beta chain. Its recognized antigen is unknown. Base qualities are missing; no much larger clone stands one base away. The CDR3 regions of human TCRbeta chains were analyzed by immunosequencing. In the paper's pipeline: TCRs in the repertoires were compared against a reference library of SARS-CoV-2-specific TCRs that had been generated with the MIRA antigen-specificity platform. Breadth was defined as the fraction of unique TCRs that were SARS-CoV-2-associated. Depth was defined as the fraction of total T cells that were SARS-CoV-2-associated. Using the MIRA data, every spike-specific TCR was mapped to the spike region that the TCR reacted to and assigned to either a CD4 or a CD8 class. Log10-transformed breadth and depth values were compared by one-way ANOVA with Sidak's multiple comparisons tests. In TCRdb, the immuneACCESS table is reduced to in-frame sequences with V and J assigned. These tables do not hold every clone; where another copy was compared, an unresolved V gene accounts for under half, and the others remain unexplained. V, J and clone size are taken as reported in that table, and D and trimming were inferred from the DNA itself. This sample holds roughly 130,000 clones; 70% to 90% were observed only once. In total, the top ten clones hold around 1.6% of the sample.

The sample belongs to a study of T cell responses to AZD1222 COVID-19 vaccine (dated by TCRdb to the early 2020s). Concerning the study at large: Because spike-specific TCR depth and breadth did not differ between the two schedules, AZD1222 recipients who got a second dose at roughly 4 weeks were pooled with those who got a second dose at roughly 12 weeks. Trial participants were enrolled by age into subgroups of 18-55, 56-69 and 70-plus years, and roughly 150, 30 and 60 TCR-sequenced participants, respectively, were included in these subgroups. TCR sequencing was performed for 230 to 250 trial participants, of whom some 200 were given two doses of AZD1222 and some 26 were given two doses of MenACWY control vaccine.

What the work shows at the level of the full study, not this receptor alone: Reportedly, almost half of the unique spike-specific TCRs recognized epitopes lying outside the regions that are mutated in the B.1.351 and B.1.1.7 variants. CD4 TCRs associated with the vaccine covered the entire spike protein, and the dominant responses were in regions 160-218 and 743-854. Most participants were white British and females outnumbered males, and the authors suggested that clonal diversity may have been underestimated. In the small 56-69-year group, the increase in depth fell short of significance, most likely because of low power. Conclusions about previously exposed vaccinees were limited because only six AZD1222 recipients were SARS-CoV-2 seropositive at baseline. A significant rise in spike-specific TCR breadth and depth was observed after two AZD1222 doses relative to day 0 and relative to MenACWY recipients. Because no day 14 peak-response samples were available, the repertoires could be characterized only after the peak T cell response.

The time point tag for this specimen amounts to: baseline before first vaccination. Vaccinee samples came from UK trials COV001 and COV002, including a single-blind randomized controlled phase 2/3 trial of AZD1222 (ChAdOx1 nCoV-19) in healthy adults. Trial participant PBMC samples were collected at day 0 and day 28 after the second dose for TCRbeta chain sequencing. V loses 0 bases at its end and J loses 9 bases; junction bases beyond the gene matches: 5. Including the terminal cysteine and phenylalanine, the CDR3 comprises 16 residues. The read is trimmed to its CDR3 DNA, 48 bases read in frame from base 1. CDR1 and CDR2 are read off the germline V gene (reference sequence) as LGHDT and YNNKEL.

The receptor chain draws on TRBV3-1 (or the pseudogene TRBV3-2) and TRBJ2-3, with 14 bases matching TRBD2. Material: peripheral blood, obtained on day 0 of AZD1222 vaccination. This clonotype originated in an adult in good health. The nucleotide sequence reads as follows: TGTGCCAGCAGCCAAGATACGGGACTAGCGGGAGCAACGCAGTATTTT. Its product reads: CASSQDTGLAGATQYF.